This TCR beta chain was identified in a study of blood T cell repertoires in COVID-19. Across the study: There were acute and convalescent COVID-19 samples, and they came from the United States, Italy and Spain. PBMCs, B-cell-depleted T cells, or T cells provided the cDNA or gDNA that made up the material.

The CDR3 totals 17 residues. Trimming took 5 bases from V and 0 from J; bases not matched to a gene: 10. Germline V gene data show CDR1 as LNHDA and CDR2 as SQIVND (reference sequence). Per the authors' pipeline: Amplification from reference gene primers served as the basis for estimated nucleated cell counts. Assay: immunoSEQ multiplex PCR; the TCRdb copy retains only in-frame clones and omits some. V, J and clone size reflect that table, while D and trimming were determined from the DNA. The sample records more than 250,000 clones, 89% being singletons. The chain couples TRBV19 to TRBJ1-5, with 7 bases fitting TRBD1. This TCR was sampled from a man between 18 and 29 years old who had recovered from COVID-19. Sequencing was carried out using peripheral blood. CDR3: CASSLTSGQNSNQPQHF. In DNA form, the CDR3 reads TGTGCCAGTAGTCTAACTTCGGGACAGAATAGCAATCAGCCCCAGCATTTT.